Described below is a single T cell receptor (beta chain) sequence and its context. The data originate from a study of blood T cell repertoires in COVID-19. Turning to the study itself: Nucleic acid was either cDNA or gDNA, and it came from T cells, B-cell-depleted T cells, or PBMCs.

V lost 0 bases and J lost 0, with 4 bases in between. The CDR3 contains 14 residues. Per the germline V gene, CDR1 is SGDLS and CDR2 is YYNGEE. Produced via immunoSEQ multiplex PCR; TCRdb's table is partial and in-frame only. The sample holds 150,000 or so clones; around 84% are singletons and the top ten take about 7%. The sequence was obtained from a woman in her 50s in a cohort sampled during active or convalescent COVID-19. The chain is built from TRBV9 and TRBJ1-5, with D unclear. Material for sequencing was peripheral blood. CDR3 protein: CASSVAGSNQPQHF. The CDR3 DNA reads TGTGCCAGCAGCGTAGCGGGTAGCAATCAGCCCCAGCATTTT.